What follows are 27 T cell receptor beta chains derived from one specimen sequenced in a study of shared clonotypes between healthy human individuals. Some clones are missing from TCRdb's copy, which holds only in-frame ones; the method was immunoSEQ multiplex PCR. Here the sample spans about 980,000 clones, approximately 80% being singletons. The source material was memory CD4+ T cells sorted from blood. The subset denotes: CD45RA-negative fraction. Receptors originate from a man aged 18 to 30 in good health.

The chain links TRBV5-6 to TRBJ1-1; 7 positions match TRBD1. V was clipped by 2 bases and J by 4 bases; unmatched bases: 2. Looked up from germline, CDR1 is SGHDT and CDR2 is YYEEEE. This CDR3 region has 13 residues. CDR3 sequence reads: CASSFRGGTEAFF. The CDR3 DNA reads as TGTGCCAGCAGCTTCAGGGGGGGCACTGAAGCTTTCTTT.

CDR3 DNA sequence: TGTGCCAGCAGTGCAGACACCTACAATGAGCAGTTCTTC. Its translation is CASSADTYNEQFF. The chain is built from TRBV5-6 and TRBJ2-1, with unresolved D. Looked up from germline, CDR1 is SGHDT and CDR2 is YYEEEE. V lost 5 bases and J 2 bases, leaving 8 bases between the germline ends. CDR3 length: 13 residues.

The gene calls are TRBV7-2 and TRBJ2-7; TRBD1 matches at 7 bases. V lost 5 bases, J lost 1 base, and 5 bases stayed unmatched. CDR3 length equals 14 residues. Germline loops: CDR1 SGHTA, CDR2 FQGNSA. CDR3 protein: CASSIRDSSYEQYF. The CDR3 bases are TGTGCCAGCAGCATACGGGACAGTTCCTACGAGCAGTACTTC.

This clone was recorded a few times. The CDR3 sequence: CASSLDLGEKLFF. The DNA for the CDR3 is TGTGCCAGCAGCTTAGATCTTGGGGAAAAACTGTTTTTT. The chain carries TRBV7-9 and TRBJ1-4; D not resolved. The CDR3 consists of 13 residues. Between the trimmed V and J ends, which lost 1 base and 8 bases, there was a span of 8 bases. The V gene's germline CDR1 is SEHNR and CDR2 FQNEAQ (reference sequence).

This sequence joins TRBV25-1 and TRBJ2-7; tentatively, D is TRBD1 (6 bases). The germline V gene has CDR1 MGHDK and CDR2 SYGVNS. V dropped 5 bases and J dropped 4 bases, with 15 bases sitting between them. The CDR3 contains 14 residues. CDR3 protein: CASSLTKTGYEQYF. As DNA, the CDR3 is TGTGCCAGCAGTCTAACCAAGACAGGATACGAGCAGTACTTC.

The V and J genes are TRBV4-3 and TRBJ2-3; D is unclear. The CDR3 totals 12 residues. CDR1 is LGHNA, CDR2 YSLEER, per germline. The V gene lost 4 bases and the J gene lost 4 bases, with 6 bases spanning the gap. The CDR3 sequence is CASSPNADTQYF. For the CDR3, the DNA is TGCGCCAGCAGCCCCAACGCAGATACGCAGTATTTT.

The rearrangement uses TRBV5-6 and TRBJ2-5, with TRBD1 matching 7 bases. The trim removed 0 bases at V and 0 bases at J, leaving 11 bases unmatched. The CDR3 covers 18 residues. Germline V gene lookup returns CDR1 SGHDT and CDR2 YYEEEE. CDR3 residues: CASSLARDSGSYQETQYF. CDR3 nucleotides: TGTGCCAGCAGCTTGGCCAGGGACAGCGGATCGTACCAAGAGACCCAGTACTTC.

The chain recombines TRBV10-1 with TRBJ1-1, with 8 bases aligning to TRBD1. Germline V gene sequence: CDR1 WNHNN, CDR2 SYGVQD (reference sequence). The CDR3 runs to 13 residues. V lost 6 bases, J lost 1 base, and 1 base stayed unmatched. This CDR3 is CASRGTGNTEAFF. CDR3 bases: TGCGCCAGCAGAGGGACAGGGAACACTGAAGCTTTCTTT.

The CDR3, as DNA: TGTGCCAGCCTGGCCCCGGGGGGCCAGACCCAGTACTTC. Its translation: CASLAPGGQTQYF. This chain connects TRBV6-1 to TRBJ2-5; maybe TRBD2 (7 bases). Germline lookup yields CDR1 MNHNS and CDR2 SASEGT. The CDR3 has 13 amino acids. V dropped 8 bases and J dropped 6 bases, with 16 bases sitting between them.

Only one count was recorded for this clone. The chain carries TRBV7-9 and TRBJ1-6, with a tentative D call TRBD1 (5 bases). Germline CDR1 reads SEHNR; CDR2 reads FQNEAQ (reference sequence). The CDR3 consists of 14 residues. V dropped 5 bases and J dropped 7 bases, with 12 bases sitting between them. The CDR3 DNA reads TGTGCCAGCAGCCTCCGGGGCGGCAATTCACCCCTCCACTTT. Amino acids: CASSLRGGNSPLHF.

The chain employs TRBV30 and TRBJ1-1; D is uncertain. The V and J ends lost 2 bases and 4 bases respectively, with 14 bases between them. The CDR3 is made up of 14 amino acids. Germline lookup yields CDR1 GTSNPN and CDR2 SVGIG (reference sequence). CDR3 in DNA: TGTGCCTGGAGTCGTCGGAGGGTGGGCACTGAAGCTTTCTTT. Its translation: CAWSRRRVGTEAFF.

The V and J genes are TRBV6-5 and TRBJ2-7, with 8 bases fitting TRBD2. CDR1 is MNHEY, CDR2 SVGAGI, per germline. Trimming took 5 bases from V and 6 from J; bases not matched to a gene: 6. The CDR3 covers 13 residues. Here the CDR3 DNA reads TGTGCCAGCAGTAGGCGGGAGGACCGCGAGCAGTACTTC. Its translation is CASSRREDREQYF.

The V gene is TRBV7-3, the J gene TRBJ2-6, with D hard to call. The germline V gene has CDR1 SGHTA and CDR2 FQGTGA. This CDR3 comprises 15 residues. V was clipped by 5 bases and J by 0 bases, with 8 bases between them. CDR3 sequence: CASSPYPSGANVLTF. The CDR3 coding sequence is TGTGCCAGCAGCCCATACCCCTCTGGGGCCAACGTCCTGACTTTC.

This chain uses TRBV30 with TRBJ2-3, with TRBD2 as a possible D gene (6 bases). The CDR3 is made up of 14 amino acids. CDR1 and CDR2 (germline): GTSNPN, SVGIG (reference sequence). V lost 7 bases and J 1 base, leaving 15 bases between the germline ends. The CDR3: CALQPRDRTDTQYF. The CDR3 DNA follows: TGTGCCTTACAGCCGCGGGACCGCACAGATACGCAGTATTTT.

V gene TRBV19 combines with J gene TRBJ2-1; D call uncertain. Between the trimmed V and J ends, which lost 3 bases and 4 bases, there was a span of 13 bases. Germline CDR1 and CDR2: LNHDA and SQIVND (reference sequence). This CDR3 comprises 15 residues. DNA of the CDR3: TGTGCCAGTAGTATCGAGATAGCTCAGTACAATGAGCAGTTCTTC. Protein product: CASSIEIAQYNEQFF.

There are a few counts of this clone. The chain links TRBV28 to TRBJ1-5; no clear D gene. Germline CDR1 reads MDHEN; CDR2 reads SYDVKM. The CDR3 totals 16 residues. Trimming stripped 5 bases from V and 0 bases from J, with 14 bases between. The CDR3 DNA follows: TGTGCCAGCAGTCCTGCGGGAACCTATAGCAATCAGCCCCAGCATTTT. The encoded protein is CASSPAGTYSNQPQHF.

This clone was found a few times. The chain has TRBV19 and TRBJ1-4; D is perhaps TRBD1 (5 bases). The CDR3 is 15 residues long. Germline-derived CDR1 and CDR2 are LNHDA and SQIVND (reference sequence). V was clipped by 6 bases and J by 3 bases, with 14 bases between them. The CDR3: CASSPRQKSNEKLFF. The CDR3 nucleotides are TGTGCCAGTAGCCCTCGACAGAAATCTAATGAAAAACTGTTTTTT.

The V call is TRBV5-1, the J call TRBJ1-4, with a possible D match to TRBD1 (5 bases). Trimming left V 0 bases short and J 8 bases short, with 11 bases between. Germline CDR1 SGHRS, CDR2 YFSETQ. This CDR3 comprises 14 residues. The CDR3 nucleotides are TGCGCCAGCAGCTTGGGCAGGGCGGAAGAAAAACTGTTTTTT. Its protein product is CASSLGRAEEKLFF.

V and J are TRBV4-3 and TRBJ2-6; 7 bases agree with TRBD1. Germline CDR1 LGHNA, CDR2 YSLEER. V shed 1 base, J shed 0 bases, and the junction held 6 bases outside the gene matches. The CDR3 contains 18 residues. CDR3 region: CASSQGQGEGSGANVLTF. The CDR3 coding sequence is TGCGCCAGCAGCCAAGGACAGGGAGAAGGCTCTGGGGCCAACGTCCTGACTTTC.

This chain's CDR3 is CASSLDASGPRETQYF. As DNA, the CDR3 is TGTGCCAGCAGCTTAGATGCTAGCGGGCCTCGGGAGACCCAGTACTTC. The V and J genes are TRBV7-2 and TRBJ2-5; 8 bases map to TRBD2. From germline, CDR1 is SGHTA and CDR2 FQGNSA. Losses at the gene ends were 1 base for V and 5 bases for J; bases not matched to a gene: 9. The CDR3 extends over 16 amino acids.

J is TRBJ2-7 and V is TRBV5-6; 9 bases map to TRBD1. The CDR3 has 17 residues. J lost 4 bases, V lost 4 bases, and 15 bases had no gene match. Germline CDR1 reads SGHDT; CDR2 reads YYEEEE. CDR3 residues: CASSLNRGTGFHYEQYF. CDR3 in DNA: TGTGCCAGCAGCCTGAATAGGGGGACAGGGTTTCATTACGAGCAGTACTTC.

This chain links TRBV6-5 with TRBJ2-1; D not certain. V lost 6 bases and J 0 bases, leaving 12 bases between the germline ends. The CDR3 runs 15 residues. Germline loops: CDR1 MNHEY, CDR2 SVGAGI. The CDR3 region has the DNA TGTGCCAGCAGATATAGTTGGAGCTCCTACAATGAGCAGTTCTTC. Protein product: CASRYSWSSYNEQFF.

This clone was observed a few times. The V call is TRBV28, the J call TRBJ1-1, with no clear D. CDR1 is MDHEN and CDR2 is SYDVKM in the germline V gene. The CDR3 is 12 amino acids. Trimming left V 7 bases short and J 7 bases short, with 13 bases between. The CDR3 DNA reads TGTGCCAGCACCCCACGAGGGATTGAAGCTTTCTTT. Amino acid sequence: CASTPRGIEAFF.

This chain joins TRBV29-1 and TRBJ1-2, with D unclear. Trimming stripped 3 bases from V and 2 bases from J, with 7 bases between. Germline V gives CDR1 SQVTM, CDR2 ANQGSEA. The CDR3 covers 12 residues. CDR3 amino acids: CSVDLHNYGYTF. The CDR3 DNA reads as TGCAGCGTTGATCTCCACAACTATGGCTACACCTTC.

The chain has TRBV10-3 and TRBJ2-5, with no clear D. The CDR3 has 16 residues. V dropped 3 bases and J dropped 2 bases, with 16 bases sitting between them. In germline, CDR1 is ENHRY, CDR2 SYGVKD. The CDR3 DNA is TGTGCCATCAGTGACGAAGCTAAAGGCCCTCAAGAGACCCAGTACTTC. This translates into CAISDEAKGPQETQYF.

This chain connects TRBV9 to TRBJ2-7; 7 bases agree with TRBD1. There are 15 residues in the CDR3. Germline assignment: CDR1 SGDLS and CDR2 YYNGEE. Trimming at V came to 0 bases and at J to 3 bases, leaving 6 bases not matched to a gene. CDR3 protein: CASSVAPGQSYEQYF. The CDR3 nucleotides are TGTGCCAGCAGCGTAGCTCCGGGACAGAGCTACGAGCAGTACTTC.

The chain employs TRBV7-9 and TRBJ1-5; no definite D call. Looked up from germline, CDR1 is SEHNR and CDR2 is FQNEAQ (reference sequence). CDR3 size: 14 residues. Trimming shortened V by 1 base and J by 4 bases, and 8 bases separated the two germline ends. The CDR3 here is CASSLGGQNQPQHF. CDR3 DNA sequence: TGTGCCAGCAGCTTAGGGGGTCAGAATCAGCCCCAGCATTTT.